The T cell receptor beta chain described here comes from a study of T cell changes during pregnancy in multiple sclerosis. Data came from immunoSEQ multiplex PCR; TCRdb stores just in-frame clones and leaves some out. The data hold around 99,000 clones, with about 90% observed a single time. Trimming at V came to 9 bases and at J to 5 bases, leaving 11 bases not matched to a gene. The germline CDR1 and CDR2 sequences are LNHDA and SQIVND (reference sequence). The CDR3 sequence is 14 residues long. The source is a female donor in good health, enrolled as a control in a pregnancy study. V is TRBV19 and J is TRBJ2-3; 7 bases agree with TRBD2. The sample in question was peripheral blood, obtained in the third trimester of pregnancy. DNA of the CDR3: TGTGCCAGCGGTGACCGGGACTACTTAGATACGCAGTATTTT. As protein: CASGDRDYLDTQYF. Drawing the rest from reference TRBV19 and TRBJ2-3, the complete variable domain is DGGITQSPKYLFRKEGQNVTLSCEQNLNHDAMYWYRQDPGQGLRLIYYSQIVNDFQKGDIAEGYSVSREKKESFPLTVTSAQKNPTAFYLCASGDRDYLDTQYFGPGTRLTVL.